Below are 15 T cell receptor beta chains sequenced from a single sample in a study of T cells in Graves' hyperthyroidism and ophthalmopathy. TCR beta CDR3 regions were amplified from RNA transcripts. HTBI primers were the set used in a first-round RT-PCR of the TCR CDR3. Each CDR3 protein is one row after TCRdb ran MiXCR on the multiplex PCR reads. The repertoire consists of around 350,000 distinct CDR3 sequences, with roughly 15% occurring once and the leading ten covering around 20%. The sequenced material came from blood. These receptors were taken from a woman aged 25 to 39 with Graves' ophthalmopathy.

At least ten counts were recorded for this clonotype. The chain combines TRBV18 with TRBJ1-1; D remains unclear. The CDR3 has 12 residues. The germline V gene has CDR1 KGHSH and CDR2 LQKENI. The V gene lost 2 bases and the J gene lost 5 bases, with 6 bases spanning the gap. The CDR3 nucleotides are TGTGCCAGCTCACCAGACAAGACTGAAGCTTTCTTT. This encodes CASSPDKTEAFF.

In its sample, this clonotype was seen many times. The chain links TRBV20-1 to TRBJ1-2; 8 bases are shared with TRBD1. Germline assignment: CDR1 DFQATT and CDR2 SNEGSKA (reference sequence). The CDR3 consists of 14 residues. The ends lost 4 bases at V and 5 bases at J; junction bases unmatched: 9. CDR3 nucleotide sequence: TGCAGTGCTACCGACAGGGGTACCGAATATGGCTACACCTTC. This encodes CSATDRGTEYGYTF.

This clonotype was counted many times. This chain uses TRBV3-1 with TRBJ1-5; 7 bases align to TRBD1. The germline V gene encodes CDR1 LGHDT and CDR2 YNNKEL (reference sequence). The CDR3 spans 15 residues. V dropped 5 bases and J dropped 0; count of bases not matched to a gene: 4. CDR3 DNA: TGTGCCAGCAGCTCGGGACAGTATAGCAATCAGCCCCAGCATTTT. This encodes CASSSGQYSNQPQHF.

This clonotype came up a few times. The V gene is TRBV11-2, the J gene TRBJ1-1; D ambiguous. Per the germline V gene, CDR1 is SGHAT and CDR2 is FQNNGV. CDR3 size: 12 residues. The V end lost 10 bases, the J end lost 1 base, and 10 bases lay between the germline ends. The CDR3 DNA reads TGTGCCATCACAGTGGCGAACACTGAAGCTTTCTTT. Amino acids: CAITVANTEAFF.

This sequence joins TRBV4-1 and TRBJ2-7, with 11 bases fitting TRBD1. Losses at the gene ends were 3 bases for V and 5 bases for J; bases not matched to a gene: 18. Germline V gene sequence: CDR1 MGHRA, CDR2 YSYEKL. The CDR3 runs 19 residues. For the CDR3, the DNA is TGCGCCAGCAGCCACCATCGAGGACAGGGGGCTATGTCTTCCCACGAGCAGTACTTC. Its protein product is CASSHHRGQGAMSSHEQYF.

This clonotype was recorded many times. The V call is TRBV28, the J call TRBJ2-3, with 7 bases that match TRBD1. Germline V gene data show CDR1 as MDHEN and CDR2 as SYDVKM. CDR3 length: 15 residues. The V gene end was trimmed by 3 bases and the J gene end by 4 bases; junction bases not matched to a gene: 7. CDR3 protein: CASSFAGTASDTQYF. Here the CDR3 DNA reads TGTGCCAGCAGTTTCGCCGGGACAGCATCAGATACGCAGTATTTT.

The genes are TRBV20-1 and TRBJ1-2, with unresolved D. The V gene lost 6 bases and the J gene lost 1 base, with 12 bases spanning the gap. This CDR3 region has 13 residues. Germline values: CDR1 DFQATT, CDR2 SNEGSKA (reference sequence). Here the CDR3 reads CSAAERGNYGYTF. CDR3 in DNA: TGCAGTGCGGCGGAGCGGGGTAACTATGGCTACACCTTC.

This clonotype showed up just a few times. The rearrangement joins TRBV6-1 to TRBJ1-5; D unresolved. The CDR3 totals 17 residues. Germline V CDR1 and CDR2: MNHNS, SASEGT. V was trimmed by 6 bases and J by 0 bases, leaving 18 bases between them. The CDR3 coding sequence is TGTGCCAGCAGCCCTCCGGTACGGATATATAGCAATCAGCCCCAGCATTTT. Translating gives CASSPPVRIYSNQPQHF.

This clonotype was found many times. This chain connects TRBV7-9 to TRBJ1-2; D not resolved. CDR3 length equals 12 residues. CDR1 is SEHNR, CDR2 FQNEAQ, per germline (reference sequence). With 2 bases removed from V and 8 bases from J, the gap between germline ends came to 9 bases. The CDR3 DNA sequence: TGTGCCAGCAGCTTAAACGGTGGGGGCTACACCTTC. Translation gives CASSLNGGGYTF.

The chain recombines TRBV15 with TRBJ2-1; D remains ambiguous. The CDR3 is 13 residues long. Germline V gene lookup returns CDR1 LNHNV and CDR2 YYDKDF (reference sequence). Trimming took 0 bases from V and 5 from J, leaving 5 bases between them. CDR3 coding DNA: TGTGCCACCAGCAGAGAACCCCACAATGAGCAGTTCTTC. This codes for CATSREPHNEQFF.

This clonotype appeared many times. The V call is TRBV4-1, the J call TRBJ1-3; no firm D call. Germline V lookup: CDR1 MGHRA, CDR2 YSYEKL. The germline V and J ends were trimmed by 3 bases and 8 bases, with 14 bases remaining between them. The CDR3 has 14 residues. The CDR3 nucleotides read TGCGCCAGCAGCCAGAGGCCCGGGATCCACACCATATATTTT. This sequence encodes CASSQRPGIHTIYF.

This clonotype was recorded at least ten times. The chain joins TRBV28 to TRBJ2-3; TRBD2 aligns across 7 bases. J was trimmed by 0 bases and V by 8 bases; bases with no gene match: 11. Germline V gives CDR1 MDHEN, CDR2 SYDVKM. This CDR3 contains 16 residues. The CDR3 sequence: CASDRGRGTSTDTQYF. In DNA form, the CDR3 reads TGTGCCAGCGATAGAGGGAGGGGAACTAGCACAGATACGCAGTATTTT.

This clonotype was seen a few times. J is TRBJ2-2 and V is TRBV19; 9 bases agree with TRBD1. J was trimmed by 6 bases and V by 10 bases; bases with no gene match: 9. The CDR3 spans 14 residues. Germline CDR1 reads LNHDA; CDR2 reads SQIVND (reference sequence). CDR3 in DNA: TGTGCCACCCGGACAGGGGATTGGGCCGGGGAGCTGTTTTTT. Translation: CATRTGDWAGELFF.

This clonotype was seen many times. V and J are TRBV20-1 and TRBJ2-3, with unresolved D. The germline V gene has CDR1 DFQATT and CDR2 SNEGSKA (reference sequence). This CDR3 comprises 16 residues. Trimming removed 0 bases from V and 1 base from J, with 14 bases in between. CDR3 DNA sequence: TGCAGTGCTAGAGATGGTATTCTGGTGGGCACAGATACGCAGTATTTT. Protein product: CSARDGILVGTDTQYF.

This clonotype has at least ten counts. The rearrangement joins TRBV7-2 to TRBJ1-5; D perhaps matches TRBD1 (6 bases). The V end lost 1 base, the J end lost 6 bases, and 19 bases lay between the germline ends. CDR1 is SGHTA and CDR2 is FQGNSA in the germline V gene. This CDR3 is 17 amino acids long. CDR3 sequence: CASSLGGTPTSFQPQHF. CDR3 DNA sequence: TGTGCCAGCAGCTTAGGAGGGACACCGACTTCATTTCAGCCCCAGCATTTT.